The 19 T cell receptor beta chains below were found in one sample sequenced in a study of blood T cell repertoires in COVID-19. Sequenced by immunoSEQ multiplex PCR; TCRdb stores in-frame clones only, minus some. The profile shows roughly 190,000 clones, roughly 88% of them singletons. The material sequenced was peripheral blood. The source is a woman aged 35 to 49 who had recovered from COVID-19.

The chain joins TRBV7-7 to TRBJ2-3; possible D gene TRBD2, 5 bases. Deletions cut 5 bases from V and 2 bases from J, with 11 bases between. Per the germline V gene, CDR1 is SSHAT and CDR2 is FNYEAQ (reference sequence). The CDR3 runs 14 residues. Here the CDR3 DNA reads TGTGCCAGCAGCCCCAGCGGAACCACAGATACGCAGTATTTT. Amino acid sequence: CASSPSGTTDTQYF.

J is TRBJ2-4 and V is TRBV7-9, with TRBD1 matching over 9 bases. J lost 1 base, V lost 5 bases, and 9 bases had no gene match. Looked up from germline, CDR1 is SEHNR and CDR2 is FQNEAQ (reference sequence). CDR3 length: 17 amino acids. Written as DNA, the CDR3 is TGTGCCAGCAGCAAGAGGGACAGGGTGGTGGCCAAAAACATTCAGTACTTC. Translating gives CASSKRDRVVAKNIQYF.

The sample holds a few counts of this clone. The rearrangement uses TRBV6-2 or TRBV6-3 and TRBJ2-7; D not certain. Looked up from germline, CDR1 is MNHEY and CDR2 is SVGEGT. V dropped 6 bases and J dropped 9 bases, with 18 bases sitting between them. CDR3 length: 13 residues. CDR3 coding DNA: TGTGCCAGCAGCCCCCAAGTCGAAATCGGGCAGTACTTC. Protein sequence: CASSPQVEIGQYF.

Here the CDR3 DNA reads TGCGCCAGCAGCTTGGGAACAGCAACTAATGAAAAACTGTTTTTT. Protein sequence: CASSLGTATNEKLFF. The chain is built from TRBV5-1 and TRBJ1-4; D gene unclear. V lost 0 bases and J 0 bases, leaving 6 bases between the germline ends. The CDR3 has 15 residues. Per the germline V gene, CDR1 is SGHRS and CDR2 is YFSETQ.

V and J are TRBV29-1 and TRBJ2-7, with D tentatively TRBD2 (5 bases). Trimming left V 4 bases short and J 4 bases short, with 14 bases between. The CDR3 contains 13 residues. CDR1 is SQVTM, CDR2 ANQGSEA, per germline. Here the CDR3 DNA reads TGCAGCGTTGGAGGTTCCGGCGGGTACGAGCAGTACTTC. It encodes CSVGGSGGYEQYF.

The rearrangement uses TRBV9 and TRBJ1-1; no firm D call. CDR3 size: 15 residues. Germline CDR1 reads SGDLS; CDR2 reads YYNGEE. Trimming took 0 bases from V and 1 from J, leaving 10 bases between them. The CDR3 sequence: CASSVAPNPNTEAFF. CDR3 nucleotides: TGTGCCAGCAGCGTAGCTCCTAATCCGAACACTGAAGCTTTCTTT.

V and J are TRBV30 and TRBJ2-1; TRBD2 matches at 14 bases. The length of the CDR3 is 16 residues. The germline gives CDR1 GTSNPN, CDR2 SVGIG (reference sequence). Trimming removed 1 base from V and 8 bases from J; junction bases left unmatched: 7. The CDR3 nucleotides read TGTGCCTGGAGTGCGGGACTAGCGGGAGTAAGTGATGAGCAGTTCTTC. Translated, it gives CAWSAGLAGVSDEQFF.

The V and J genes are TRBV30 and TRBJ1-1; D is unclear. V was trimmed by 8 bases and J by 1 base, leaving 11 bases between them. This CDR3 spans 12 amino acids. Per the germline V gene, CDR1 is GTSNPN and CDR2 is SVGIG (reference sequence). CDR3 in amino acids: CARARGNTEAFF. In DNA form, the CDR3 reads TGTGCCCGAGCACGGGGGAACACTGAAGCTTTCTTT.

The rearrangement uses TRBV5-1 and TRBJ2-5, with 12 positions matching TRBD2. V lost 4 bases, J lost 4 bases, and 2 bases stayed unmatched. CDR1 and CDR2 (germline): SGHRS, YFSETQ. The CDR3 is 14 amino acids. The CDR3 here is CASSGGLAGETQYF. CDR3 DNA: TGCGCCAGCAGCGGGGGACTAGCGGGAGAGACCCAGTACTTC.

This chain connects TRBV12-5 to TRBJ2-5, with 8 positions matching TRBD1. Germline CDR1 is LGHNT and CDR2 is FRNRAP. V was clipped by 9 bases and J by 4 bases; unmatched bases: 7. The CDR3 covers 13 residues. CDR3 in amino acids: CASQIDRGETQYF. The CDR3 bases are TGTGCTAGCCAAATCGACAGGGGAGAGACCCAGTACTTC.

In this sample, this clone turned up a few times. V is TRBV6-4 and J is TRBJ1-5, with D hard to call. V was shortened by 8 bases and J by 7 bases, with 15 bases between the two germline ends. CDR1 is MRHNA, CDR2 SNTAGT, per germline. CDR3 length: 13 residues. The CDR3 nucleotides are TGTGCCAGCGCCCCCGATGGCGGCCAGCCCCAGCATTTT. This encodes CASAPDGGQPQHF.

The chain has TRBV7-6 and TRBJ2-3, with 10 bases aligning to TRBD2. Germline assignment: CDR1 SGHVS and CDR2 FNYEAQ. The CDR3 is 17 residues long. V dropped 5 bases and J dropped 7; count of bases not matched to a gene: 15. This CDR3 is CASSRITLAGSANTQYF. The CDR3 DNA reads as TGTGCCAGCAGCCGGATCACACTAGCGGGATCGGCAAATACGCAGTATTTT.

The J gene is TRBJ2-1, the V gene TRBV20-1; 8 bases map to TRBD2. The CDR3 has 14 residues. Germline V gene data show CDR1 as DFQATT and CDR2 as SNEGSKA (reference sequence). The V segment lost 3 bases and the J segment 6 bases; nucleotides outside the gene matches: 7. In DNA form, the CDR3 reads TGCAGTGCTAGTAAGCGGGAGAGGTCCAATGAGCAGTTCTTC. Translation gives CSASKRERSNEQFF.

The CDR3 DNA follows: TGTGCCAGCAGCTTGTATCCGGGAGTCAACGTGAGAAACACCATATATTTT. It codes for CASSLYPGVNVRNTIYF. This chain joins TRBV5-8 and TRBJ1-3; D is unclear. Germline V gives CDR1 SGHTS, CDR2 YDEGEE. The length of the CDR3 is 17 residues. Trimming cost V 1 base and J 5 bases, with 19 bases left between them.

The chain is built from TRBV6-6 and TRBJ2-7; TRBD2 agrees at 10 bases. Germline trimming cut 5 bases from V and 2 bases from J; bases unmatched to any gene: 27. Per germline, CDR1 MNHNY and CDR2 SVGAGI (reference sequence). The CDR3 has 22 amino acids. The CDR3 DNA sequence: TGTGCCAGCAGTCCAGGGGCTAGCGGGAGTCGTGGCCCTCAAATTCGCCCCTACGAGCAGTACTTC. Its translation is CASSPGASGSRGPQIRPYEQYF.

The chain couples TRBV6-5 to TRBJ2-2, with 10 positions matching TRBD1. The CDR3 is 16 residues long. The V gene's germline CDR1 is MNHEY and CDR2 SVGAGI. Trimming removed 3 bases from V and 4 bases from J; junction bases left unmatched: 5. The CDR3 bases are TGTGCCAGCAGTTATTGGGACAGGGGTGTCACCGGGGAGCTGTTTTTT. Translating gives CASSYWDRGVTGELFF.

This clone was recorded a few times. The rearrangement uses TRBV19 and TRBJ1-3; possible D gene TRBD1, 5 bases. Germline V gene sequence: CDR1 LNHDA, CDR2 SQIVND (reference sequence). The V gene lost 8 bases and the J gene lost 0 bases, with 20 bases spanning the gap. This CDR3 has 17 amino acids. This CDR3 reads CASRKRTGTDSGNTIYF. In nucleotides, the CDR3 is TGTGCCAGTCGAAAAAGGACCGGGACTGACTCTGGAAACACCATATATTTT. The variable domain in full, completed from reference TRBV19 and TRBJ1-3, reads DGGITQSPKYLFRKEGQNVTLSCEQNLNHDAMYWYRQDPGQGLRLIYYSQIVNDFQKGDIAEGYSVSREKKESFPLTVTSAQKNPTAFYLCASRKRTGTDSGNTIYFGEGSWLTVV.

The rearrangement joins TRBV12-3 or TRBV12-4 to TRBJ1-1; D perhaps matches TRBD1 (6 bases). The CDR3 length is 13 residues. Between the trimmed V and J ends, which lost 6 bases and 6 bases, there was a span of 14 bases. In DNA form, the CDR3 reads TGTGCCAGCAGCTCTACAAACAGGGCTGAAGCTTTCTTT. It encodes CASSSTNRAEAFF.

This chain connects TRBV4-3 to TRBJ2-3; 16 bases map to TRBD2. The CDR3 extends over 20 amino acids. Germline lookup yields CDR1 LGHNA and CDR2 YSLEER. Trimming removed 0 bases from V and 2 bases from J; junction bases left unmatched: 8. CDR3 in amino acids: CASSQDWGLAGGPYTDTQYF. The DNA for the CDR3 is TGCGCCAGCAGCCAAGATTGGGGACTAGCGGGAGGGCCCTACACAGATACGCAGTATTTT.